This T cell receptor beta chain was recorded in a study of T cells expressing NK-cell markers. Study results and caveats: Whether expanded NKG2C-expressing T cell clones recognize HCMV is unknown. These clonotypes additionally ranked first within the CD3+CD56-NKG2C+ fraction of several donors.

As regards this clonotype: Its cognate antigen is unknown.

From the 5' RACE reads, TCRdb lists one entry per CDR3 protein and no DNA. Its table records roughly 390,000 distinct CDR3 sequences. This clonotype was sampled from a man aged 18-75 years in good health. Sequenced sample: blood T cells: a sorted CD56 or NKG2C T cell subset, CD4+ or CD8+ T cells, or bulk PBMC T cells (not recorded which).

This chain's CDR3 is CAIGSTSRQYF. This rearrangement joins TRBV10-3 to TRBJ2-7; with no DNA, the TCRdb D assignment of TRBD2 cannot be verified. Germline CDR1 reads ENHRY; CDR2 reads SYGVKD. The CDR3 loop spans 11 amino acids.